These T cell receptor beta chains were read from a single sample in a study of blood T cells in healthy people across ages. TCRdb processed the 5' RACE reads anew with MiXCR; each CDR3 protein has one entry. Of hundreds of thousands of distinct CDR3 sequences listed, around 48% were seen once; the top ten hold 30% to 35%. The sample consisted of blood. Every receptor here comes from a woman aged 60-75 years in good health. CDR3s include the opening cysteine and the closing phenylalanine or tryptophan. Each record gives: V gene, D gene, J gene, clone size, CDR3 DNA, CDR3 protein. The D gene is left open where the match is weak. Not all rows give a size; the values are once, few, many and, for expanded clones, a class.

V: TRBV7-2
D: .
J: TRBJ2-5
size: .
DNA: TGTGCCAGCAGCTTACGCCTAGCGAGAGACGTAGAGACCCAGTACTTC
CDR3: CASSLRLARDVETQYF

V: TRBV10-3
D: TRBD1
J: TRBJ1-4
size: .
DNA: TGTGCCATCAGGTCTGGACAGGGCCGCGAAAAACTGTTTTTT
CDR3: CAIRSGQGREKLFF

V: TRBV6-5
D: TRBD2
J: TRBJ2-1
size: .
DNA: TGTGCCAGCAGTTGGGCTAGCGGGAGGACTAGGAATGAGCAGTTCTTC
CDR3: CASSWASGRTRNEQFF

V: TRBV10-3
D: TRBD2
J: TRBJ2-3
size: .
DNA: TGTGCCACCGATAGCGGGAGGGCCGAGACGCAGTATTTT
CDR3: CATDSGRAETQYF

V: TRBV5-1
D: TRBD1
J: TRBJ2-7
size: .
DNA: TGCGCCAGCAGCACCCAACCCGGGACAGGGGGCAACGAGCAGTACTTC
CDR3: CASSTQPGTGGNEQYF

V: TRBV6-2/TRBV6-3
D: TRBD2
J: TRBJ2-1
size: .
DNA: TGTGCCAGTTTTGGAGCGGGAGGGCCAAACAATGAGCAGTTCTTC
CDR3: CASFGAGGPNNEQFF

V: TRBV5-1
D: TRBD1
J: TRBJ2-3
size: .
DNA: TGCGCCAGCAGCTTGGTGGGACAGGTGGGCACAGATACGCAGTATTTT
CDR3: CASSLVGQVGTDTQYF

V: TRBV3-1
D: .
J: TRBJ2-1
size: few
DNA: TGTGCCAGCAGCCGACCACTGGACAATGAGCAGTTCTTC
CDR3: CASSRPLDNEQFF

V: TRBV2
D: TRBD1
J: TRBJ1-1
size: .
DNA: TGTGCCAGCAGTGCCCGGACAGGGGAGGGCACTGAAGCTTTCTTT
CDR3: CASSARTGEGTEAFF

V: TRBV20-1
D: .
J: TRBJ2-3
size: few
DNA: TGCAGTGCTAGAGATCGTGCTAGCGCCAGGGGGGATACGCAGTATTTT
CDR3: CSARDRASARGDTQYF

V: TRBV3-1
D: .
J: TRBJ2-1
size: .
DNA: TGTGCCAGCAGCCAAACCTGGGCAGGTGGGCAGTTCTTC
CDR3: CASSQTWAGGQFF

V: TRBV4-3
D: .
J: TRBJ2-5
size: .
DNA: TGCGCCAGCAGCCAAGATCTTGTGGGAGTCAGACAAGAGACCCAGTACTTC
CDR3: CASSQDLVGVRQETQYF

V: TRBV6-1
D: TRBD1
J: TRBJ2-7
size: once
DNA: TGTGCCAGCAGCCGAGCCGGGACAGGGAATTCAAAAACGCCCTACGAGCAGTACTTC
CDR3: CASSRAGTGNSKTPYEQYF

V: TRBV28
D: .
J: TRBJ1-2
size: many
DNA: TGTGCCAGCAGTGAAGGCGGCTACACCTTC
CDR3: CASSEGGYTF

V: TRBV29-1
D: TRBD1
J: TRBJ2-3
size: few
DNA: TGCAGCGGGTTCCACGGGACAGCAAGCACAGATACGCAGTATTTT
CDR3: CSGFHGTASTDTQYF

V: TRBV7-2
D: TRBD2
J: TRBJ2-7
size: few
DNA: TGTGCCAGCAGCTTATCTAGCGGGAGTTCAAATGAGCAGTACTTC
CDR3: CASSLSSGSSNEQYF

V: TRBV30
D: .
J: TRBJ2-1
size: .
DNA: TGTGCCAGTATAGCGGAGCGAGTCTACACTGAGCAGTTCTTC
CDR3: CASIAERVYTEQFF

V: TRBV28
D: .
J: TRBJ2-5
size: .
DNA: TGTGCCAGCAGGTCCTTCTCCGGGACGGGGGAGACCCAGTACTTC
CDR3: CASRSFSGTGETQYF

V: TRBV6-6
D: .
J: TRBJ2-1
size: .
DNA: TGTGCCAGCAGTTACGGGGGAGTGTACAATGAGCAGTTCTTC
CDR3: CASSYGGVYNEQFF

V: TRBV7-3
D: TRBD1
J: TRBJ2-3
size: .
DNA: TGTGCCAGCAGCCCCGGACAGGAAGCTAGCACAGATACGCAGTATTTT
CDR3: CASSPGQEASTDTQYF

V: TRBV6-2/TRBV6-3
D: TRBD2
J: TRBJ2-1
size: .
DNA: TGTGCCAGCAGACACTCCGTGAGCGGGAGGAGCTCCTACAATGAGCAGTTCTTC
CDR3: CASRHSVSGRSSYNEQFF

V: TRBV20-1
D: .
J: TRBJ2-5
size: many
DNA: TGCAGTGCTCGGAAGGGGGAGACCCAGTACTTC
CDR3: CSARKGETQYF

V: TRBV20-1
D: .
J: TRBJ2-3
size: many
DNA: TGCAGCTCAACCGGACCCTCACAGACAGATACGCAGTATTTT
CDR3: CSSTGPSQTDTQYF

V: TRBV6-2/TRBV6-3
D: TRBD1
J: TRBJ1-5
size: .
DNA: TGTGCCAGCAGTGAGGGGGCAAATAATCAGCCCCAGCATTTT
CDR3: CASSEGANNQPQHF

V: TRBV20-1
D: TRBD1
J: TRBJ2-7
size: many
DNA: TGCAGTTCCGGGACAGGGTTCTACGAGCAGTACTTC
CDR3: CSSGTGFYEQYF

V: TRBV7-2
D: .
J: TRBJ2-5
size: .
DNA: TGTGCCAGCAGCTTAAAGGCGGGGTTCTACAATAAGCAGTACTTC
CDR3: CASSLKAGFYNKQYF

V: TRBV28
D: .
J: TRBJ2-4
size: .
DNA: TGTGCCAGCAGTTTAAAGGTCGCGGGGGCGGCCAAAAACATTCAGTACTTC
CDR3: CASSLKVAGAAKNIQYF

V: TRBV7-2
D: TRBD2
J: TRBJ2-5
size: few
DNA: TGTGCCAGCAGCCCAAAGCTCGTTGGTGTTGGTGTTAGCGGGCATCAAGAGACCCAGTACTTC
CDR3: CASSPKLVGVGVSGHQETQYF

V: TRBV20-1
D: .
J: TRBJ2-7
size: .
DNA: TGCAGTGCACCTGTGGGGCATGAGCAGTACTTC
CDR3: CSAPVGHEQYF

V: TRBV15
D: TRBD2
J: TRBJ2-1
size: .
DNA: TGTGCCACCAGCAGAGAAGGGGGGACTAGCGGGAGTAGAAGTGAGCAGTTCTTC
CDR3: CATSREGGTSGSRSEQFF

V: TRBV7-9
D: .
J: TRBJ1-2
size: few
DNA: TGTGCCAGCAGCTTAGTTGGGGGACACCAAACGGGAGGCTACACCTTC
CDR3: CASSLVGGHQTGGYTF

V: TRBV6-5
D: TRBD1
J: TRBJ2-7
size: .
DNA: TGTGCCAGCAGACCTACAGGGGGCCCCTACGAGCAGTACTTC
CDR3: CASRPTGGPYEQYF

V: TRBV10-3
D: .
J: TRBJ2-3
size: .
DNA: TGTGCCACCAAGGAGGCCAGCACAGATACGCAGTATTTT
CDR3: CATKEASTDTQYF

V: TRBV20-1
D: .
J: TRBJ2-1
size: .
DNA: TGCAGTGCTAGAGATTCCCTCGGACCTTCCCCGAGGTCCTGCAATGAGCAGTTCTTC
CDR3: CSARDSLGPSPRSCNEQFF

V: TRBV6-1
D: .
J: TRBJ2-3
size: .
DNA: TGTGCCAGCAGTGCTGGAAGAGCCACAGATACGCAGTATTTT
CDR3: CASSAGRATDTQYF

V: TRBV20-1
D: TRBD2
J: TRBJ2-5
size: few
DNA: TGCAGTGCTAGAGATGTAGCGGGCCAAGAGACCCAGTACTTC
CDR3: CSARDVAGQETQYF

V: TRBV12-3/TRBV12-4
D: TRBD1
J: TRBJ1-4
size: many
DNA: TGTGCCAGCAGGCCCGGGACAGGGAGGGCGGCAACTAATGAAAAACTGTTTTTT
CDR3: CASRPGTGRAATNEKLFF